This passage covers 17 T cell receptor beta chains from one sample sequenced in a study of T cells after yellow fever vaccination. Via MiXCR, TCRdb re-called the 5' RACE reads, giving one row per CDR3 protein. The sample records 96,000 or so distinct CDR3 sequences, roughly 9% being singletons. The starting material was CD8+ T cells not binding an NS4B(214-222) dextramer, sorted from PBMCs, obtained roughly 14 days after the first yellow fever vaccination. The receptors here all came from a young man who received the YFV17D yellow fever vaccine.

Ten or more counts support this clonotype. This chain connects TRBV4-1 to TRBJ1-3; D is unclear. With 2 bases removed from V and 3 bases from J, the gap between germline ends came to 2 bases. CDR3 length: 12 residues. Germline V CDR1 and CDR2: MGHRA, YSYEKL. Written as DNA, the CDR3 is TGCGCCAGCAGCCAAAATGGAAACACCATATATTTT. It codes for CASSQNGNTIYF.

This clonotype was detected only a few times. The CDR3: CASTGSGTEAFF. The CDR3 bases are TGTGCCAGTACTGGGTCCGGGACTGAAGCTTTCTTT. V usage is TRBV19 and J usage is TRBJ1-1; D unresolved. The CDR3 extends over 12 amino acids. CDR1 and CDR2 (germline): LNHDA, SQIVND (reference sequence). The germline V and J ends were trimmed by 7 bases and 5 bases, with 11 bases remaining between them.

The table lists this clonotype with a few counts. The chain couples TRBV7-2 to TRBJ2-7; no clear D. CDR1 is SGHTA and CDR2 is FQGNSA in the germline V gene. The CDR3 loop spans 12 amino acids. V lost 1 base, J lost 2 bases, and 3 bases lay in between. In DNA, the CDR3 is TGTGCCAGCAGCTTAGTCACCTACGAGCAGTACTTC. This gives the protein CASSLVTYEQYF.

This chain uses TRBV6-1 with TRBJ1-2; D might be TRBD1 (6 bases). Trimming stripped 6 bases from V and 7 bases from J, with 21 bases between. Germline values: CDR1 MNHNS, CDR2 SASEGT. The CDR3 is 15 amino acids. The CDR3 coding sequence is TGTGCCAGCAGGCCCACAGGGCCCCCAGGGCTTGGCTACACCTTC. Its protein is CASRPTGPPGLGYTF.

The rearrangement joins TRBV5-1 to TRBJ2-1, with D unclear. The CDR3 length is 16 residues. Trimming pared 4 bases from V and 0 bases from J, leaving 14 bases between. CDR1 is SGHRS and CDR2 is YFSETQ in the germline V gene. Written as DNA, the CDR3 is TGCGCCAGCAGCACTTTCGACGGCAGCTCCTACAATGAGCAGTTCTTC. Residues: CASSTFDGSSYNEQFF.

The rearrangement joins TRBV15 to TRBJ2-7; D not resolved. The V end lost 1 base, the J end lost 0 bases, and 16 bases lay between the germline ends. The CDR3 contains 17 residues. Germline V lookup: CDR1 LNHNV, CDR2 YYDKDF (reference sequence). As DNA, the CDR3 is TGTGCCACCAGCAGAGGTATTAACGTGGCAGACTCCTACGAGCAGTACGTC. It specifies CATSRGINVADSYEQYV.

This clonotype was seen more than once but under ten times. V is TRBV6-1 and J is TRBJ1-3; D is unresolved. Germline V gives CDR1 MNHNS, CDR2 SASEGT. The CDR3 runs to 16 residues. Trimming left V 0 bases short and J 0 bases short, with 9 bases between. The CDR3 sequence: CASSEAVAFSGNTIYF. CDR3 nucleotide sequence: TGTGCCAGCAGTGAAGCAGTGGCGTTCTCTGGAAACACCATATATTTT.

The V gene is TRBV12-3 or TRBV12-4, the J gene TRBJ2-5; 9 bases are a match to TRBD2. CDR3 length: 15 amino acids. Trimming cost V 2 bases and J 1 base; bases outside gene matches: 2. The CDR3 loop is CASSLPAGGQETQYF. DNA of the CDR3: TGTGCCAGCAGTTTACCAGCGGGGGGCCAAGAGACCCAGTACTTC.

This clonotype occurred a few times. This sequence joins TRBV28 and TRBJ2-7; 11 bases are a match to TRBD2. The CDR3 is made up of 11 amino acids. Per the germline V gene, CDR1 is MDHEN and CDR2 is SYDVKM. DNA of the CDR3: TGTGCGACTAGCGGGGCATTCGAGCAGTACGTC. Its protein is CATSGAFEQYV.

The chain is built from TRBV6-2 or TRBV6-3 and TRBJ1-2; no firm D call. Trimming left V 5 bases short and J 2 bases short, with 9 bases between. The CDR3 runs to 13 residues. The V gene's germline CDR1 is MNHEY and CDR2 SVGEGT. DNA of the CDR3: TGTGCCAGCAGTCCGAGTCAGAACTATGGCTACACCTTC. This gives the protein CASSPSQNYGYTF.

Written as DNA, the CDR3 is TGTGCCAGCAGATCTACAGGGGACCAAGAGACCCAGTACTTC. Its protein product is CASRSTGDQETQYF. The rearrangement links TRBV11-2 to TRBJ2-5; 7 positions match TRBD1. CDR3 size: 14 residues. Unmatched junction bases numbered 4, after V lost 6 bases and J lost 0 bases. Germline V gives CDR1 SGHAT, CDR2 FQNNGV.

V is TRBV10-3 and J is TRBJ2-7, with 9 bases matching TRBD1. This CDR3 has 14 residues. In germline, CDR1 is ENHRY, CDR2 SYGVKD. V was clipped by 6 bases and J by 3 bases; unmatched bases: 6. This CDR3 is CAIREGTGIYEQYF. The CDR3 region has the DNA TGTGCCATCAGGGAAGGGACAGGGATCTACGAGCAGTACTTC.

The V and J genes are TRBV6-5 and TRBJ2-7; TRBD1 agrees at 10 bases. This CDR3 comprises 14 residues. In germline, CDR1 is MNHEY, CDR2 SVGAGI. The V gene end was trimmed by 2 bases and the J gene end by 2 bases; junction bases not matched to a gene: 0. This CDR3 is CASSYGQGAYEQYF. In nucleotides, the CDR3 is TGTGCCAGCAGTTACGGACAGGGGGCCTACGAGCAGTACTTC.

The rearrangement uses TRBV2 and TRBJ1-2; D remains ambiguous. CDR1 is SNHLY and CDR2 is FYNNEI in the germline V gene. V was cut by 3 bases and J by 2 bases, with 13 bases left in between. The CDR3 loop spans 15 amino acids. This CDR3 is CASSDHGLGNYGYTF. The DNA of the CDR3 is TGTGCCAGCAGTGATCACGGTCTCGGGAACTATGGCTACACCTTC.

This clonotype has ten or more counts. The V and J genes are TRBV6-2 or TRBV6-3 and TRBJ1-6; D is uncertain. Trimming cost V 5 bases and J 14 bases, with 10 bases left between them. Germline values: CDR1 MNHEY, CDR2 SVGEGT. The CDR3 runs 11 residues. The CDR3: CASSPSISLHF. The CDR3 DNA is TGTGCCAGCAGTCCTTCGATCTCCCTCCACTTT.

The CDR3 sequence: CASSQDGTDTEAFF. In nucleotides, the CDR3 is TGCGCCAGCAGCCAAGATGGGACAGACACTGAAGCTTTCTTT. This sequence joins TRBV4-3 and TRBJ1-1; TRBD1 aligns across 7 bases. Looked up from germline, CDR1 is LGHNA and CDR2 is YSLEER. CDR3 length equals 14 residues. V trimming: 0 bases; J trimming: 3 bases; junction bases outside the gene matches: 1.

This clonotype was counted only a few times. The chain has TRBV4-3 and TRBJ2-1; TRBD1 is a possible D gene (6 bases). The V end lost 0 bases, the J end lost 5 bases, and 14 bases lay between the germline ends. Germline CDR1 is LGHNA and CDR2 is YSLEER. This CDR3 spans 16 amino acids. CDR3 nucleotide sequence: TGCGCCAGCAGCCAAGAATGGGGACAAGAGAACAATGAGCAGTTCTTC. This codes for CASSQEWGQENNEQFF.